This record looks at one T cell receptor beta chain sequence and its context. Its antigen is not identified. The data were taken from a study of cytomegalovirus exposure and HLA in healthy donors. Broader study findings: Data from an earlier analysis indicated that most TCR beta V segments were productive either about 87% or about 30% of the time.

The CDR3 is 16 amino acids. V dropped 3 bases and J dropped 1 base, with 16 bases sitting between them. CDR1 is SGHRS and CDR2 is YFSETQ in the germline V gene. Researchers ran the PCR with 60 Vbeta and 13 Jbeta primers. The assay was immunoSEQ multiplex PCR, and TCRdb's table has in-frame clones only and misses some. The sample has 100,000 to 150,000 clones, around 72% seen once. V is TRBV5-1 and J is TRBJ2-5; D possibly corresponds to TRBD2 (6 bases). The TCR comes from a woman in her forties or fifties in good health and CMV-seropositive. Sequencing was performed on PBMCs. CDR3: CASSYSGEPTQETQYF. In nucleotides, the CDR3 is TGCGCCAGCAGCTATAGCGGAGAACCGACCCAAGAGACCCAGTACTTC.